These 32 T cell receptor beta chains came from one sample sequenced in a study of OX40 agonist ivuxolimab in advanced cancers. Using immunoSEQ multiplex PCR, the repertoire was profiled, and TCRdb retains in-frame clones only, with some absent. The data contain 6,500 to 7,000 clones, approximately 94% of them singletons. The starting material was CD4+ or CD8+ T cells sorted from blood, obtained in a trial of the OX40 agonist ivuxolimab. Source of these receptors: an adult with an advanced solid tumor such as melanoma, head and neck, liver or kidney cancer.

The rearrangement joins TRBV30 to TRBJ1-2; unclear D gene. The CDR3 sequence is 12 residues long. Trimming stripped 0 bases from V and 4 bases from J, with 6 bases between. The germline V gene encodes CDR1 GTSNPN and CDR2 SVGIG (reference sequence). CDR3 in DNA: TGTGCCTGGAGTGTTCAATCCTATGGCTACACCTTC. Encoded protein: CAWSVQSYGYTF.

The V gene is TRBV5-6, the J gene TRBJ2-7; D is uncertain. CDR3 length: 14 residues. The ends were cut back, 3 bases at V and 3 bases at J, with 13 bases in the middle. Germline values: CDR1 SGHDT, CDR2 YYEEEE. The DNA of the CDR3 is TGTGCCAGCAGCTATCTTGGGCAGAACTACGAGCAGTACTTC. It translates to CASSYLGQNYEQYF.

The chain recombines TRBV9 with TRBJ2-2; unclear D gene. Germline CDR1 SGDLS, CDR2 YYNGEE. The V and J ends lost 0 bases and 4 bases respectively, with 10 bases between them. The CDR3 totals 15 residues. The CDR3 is CASSVGVLATGELFF. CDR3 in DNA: TGTGCCAGCAGCGTAGGCGTCCTCGCCACCGGGGAGCTGTTTTTT.

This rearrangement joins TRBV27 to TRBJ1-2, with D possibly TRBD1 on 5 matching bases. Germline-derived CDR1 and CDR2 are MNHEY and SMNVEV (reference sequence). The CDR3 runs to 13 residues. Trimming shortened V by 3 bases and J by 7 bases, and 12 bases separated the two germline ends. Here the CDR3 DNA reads TGTGCCAGCAGTTTCCGTCAGGGCGGTGGCTACACCTTC. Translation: CASSFRQGGGYTF.

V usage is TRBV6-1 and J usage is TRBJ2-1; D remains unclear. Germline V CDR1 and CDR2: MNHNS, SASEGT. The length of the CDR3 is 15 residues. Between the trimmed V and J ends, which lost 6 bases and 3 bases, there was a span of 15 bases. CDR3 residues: CASRLGPLNYNEQFF. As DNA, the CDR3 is TGTGCCAGCAGGCTAGGACCGCTAAACTACAATGAGCAGTTCTTC.

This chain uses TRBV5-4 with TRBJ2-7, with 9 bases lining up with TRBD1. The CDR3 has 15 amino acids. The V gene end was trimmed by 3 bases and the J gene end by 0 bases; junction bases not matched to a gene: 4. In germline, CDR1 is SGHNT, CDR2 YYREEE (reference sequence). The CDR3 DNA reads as TGTGCCAGCAGCTCGGGACAGGGATACTCCTACGAGCAGTACTTC. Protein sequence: CASSSGQGYSYEQYF.

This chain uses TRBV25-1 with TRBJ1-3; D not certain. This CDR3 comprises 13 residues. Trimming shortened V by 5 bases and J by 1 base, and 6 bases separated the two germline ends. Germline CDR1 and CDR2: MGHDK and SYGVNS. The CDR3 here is CASSRDSGNTIYF. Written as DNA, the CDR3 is TGTGCCAGCAGTCGGGATTCTGGAAACACCATATATTTT.

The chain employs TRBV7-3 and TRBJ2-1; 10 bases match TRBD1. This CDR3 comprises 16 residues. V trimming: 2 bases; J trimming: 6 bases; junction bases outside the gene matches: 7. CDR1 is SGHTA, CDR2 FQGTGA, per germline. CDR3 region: CASSLFGTGVRNEQFF. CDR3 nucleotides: TGTGCCAGCAGCTTATTTGGGACAGGGGTCCGCAATGAGCAGTTCTTC.

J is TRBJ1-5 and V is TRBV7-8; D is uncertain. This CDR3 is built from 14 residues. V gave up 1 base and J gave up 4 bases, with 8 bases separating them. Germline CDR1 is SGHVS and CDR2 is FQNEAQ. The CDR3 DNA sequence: TGTGCCAGCAGCTTAGGGCAGACTAATCAGCCCCAGCATTTT. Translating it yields CASSLGQTNQPQHF. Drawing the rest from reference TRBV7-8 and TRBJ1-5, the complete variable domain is GAGVSQSPRYKVAKRGQDVALRCDPISGHVSLFWYQQALGQGPEFLTYFQNEAQLDKSGLPSDRFFAERPEGSVSTLKIQRTQQEDSAVYLCASSLGQTNQPQHFGDGTRLSIL.

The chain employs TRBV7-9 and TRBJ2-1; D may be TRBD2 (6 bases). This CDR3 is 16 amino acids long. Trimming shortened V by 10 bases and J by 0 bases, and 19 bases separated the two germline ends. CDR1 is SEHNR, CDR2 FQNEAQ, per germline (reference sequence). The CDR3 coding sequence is TGTGCCACCGCGTCTGACGGGGGACGCTCCTACAATGAGCAGTTCTTC. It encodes CATASDGGRSYNEQFF.

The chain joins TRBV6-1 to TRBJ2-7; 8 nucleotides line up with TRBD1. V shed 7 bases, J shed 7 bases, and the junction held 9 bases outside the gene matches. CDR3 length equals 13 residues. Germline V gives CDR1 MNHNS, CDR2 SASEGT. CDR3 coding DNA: TGTGCCAGCACTGTAGACAGGGGAGGTGAGCAGTACTTC. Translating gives CASTVDRGGEQYF.

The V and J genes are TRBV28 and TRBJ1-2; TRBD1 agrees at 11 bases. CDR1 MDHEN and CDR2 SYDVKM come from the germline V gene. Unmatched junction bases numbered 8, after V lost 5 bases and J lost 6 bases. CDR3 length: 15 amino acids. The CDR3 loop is CASSPPGQGVNGYTF. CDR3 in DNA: TGTGCCAGCAGTCCACCGGGACAGGGGGTTAATGGCTACACCTTC.

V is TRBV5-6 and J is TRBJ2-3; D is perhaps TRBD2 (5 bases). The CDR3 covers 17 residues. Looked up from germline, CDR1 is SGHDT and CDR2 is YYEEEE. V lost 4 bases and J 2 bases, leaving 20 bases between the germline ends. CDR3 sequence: CASSPFVGRRHTDTQYF. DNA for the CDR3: TGTGCCAGCAGCCCCTTTGTAGGGCGGAGGCACACAGATACGCAGTATTTT.

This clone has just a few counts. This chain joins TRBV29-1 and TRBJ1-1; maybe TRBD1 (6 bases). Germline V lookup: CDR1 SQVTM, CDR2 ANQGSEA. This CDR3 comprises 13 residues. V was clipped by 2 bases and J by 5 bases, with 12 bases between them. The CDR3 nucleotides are TGCAGCGTTGAACGGGGGGCGAAGACTGAAGCTTTCTTT. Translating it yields CSVERGAKTEAFF.

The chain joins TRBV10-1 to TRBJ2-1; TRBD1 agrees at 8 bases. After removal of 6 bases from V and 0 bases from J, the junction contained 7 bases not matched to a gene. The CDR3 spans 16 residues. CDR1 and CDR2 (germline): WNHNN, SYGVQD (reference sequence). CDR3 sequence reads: CASSPGTGRSYNEQFF. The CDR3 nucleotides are TGCGCCAGCAGCCCCGGGACAGGTCGCTCCTACAATGAGCAGTTCTTC.

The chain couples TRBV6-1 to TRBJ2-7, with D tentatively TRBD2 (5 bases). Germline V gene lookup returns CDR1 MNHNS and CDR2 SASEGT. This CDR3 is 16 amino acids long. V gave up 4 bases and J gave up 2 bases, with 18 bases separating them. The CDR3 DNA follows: TGTGCCAGCAGTGGAAGGAGGACGCATTCGACCTACGAGCAGTACTTC. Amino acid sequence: CASSGRRTHSTYEQYF.

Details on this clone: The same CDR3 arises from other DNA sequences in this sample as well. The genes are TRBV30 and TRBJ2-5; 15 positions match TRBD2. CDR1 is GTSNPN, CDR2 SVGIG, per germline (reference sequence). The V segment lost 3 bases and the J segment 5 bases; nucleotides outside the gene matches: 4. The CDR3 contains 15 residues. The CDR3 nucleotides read TGTGCCTGGAGGGGGGGGACTAGCGGGAGGGAGACCCAGTACTTC. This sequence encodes CAWRGGTSGRETQYF.

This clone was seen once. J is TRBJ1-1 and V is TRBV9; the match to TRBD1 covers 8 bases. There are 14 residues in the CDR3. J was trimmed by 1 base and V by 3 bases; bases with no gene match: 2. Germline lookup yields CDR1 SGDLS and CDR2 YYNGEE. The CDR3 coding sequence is TGTGCCAGCAGCGCGGGACAGGAGAACACTGAAGCTTTCTTT. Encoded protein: CASSAGQENTEAFF. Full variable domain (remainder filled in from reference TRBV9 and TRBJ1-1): DSGVTQTPKHLITATGQRVTLRCSPRSGDLSVYWYQQSLDQGLQFLIQYYNGEERAKGNILERFSAQQFPDLHSELNLSSLELGDSALYFCASSAGQENTEAFFGQGTRLTVV.

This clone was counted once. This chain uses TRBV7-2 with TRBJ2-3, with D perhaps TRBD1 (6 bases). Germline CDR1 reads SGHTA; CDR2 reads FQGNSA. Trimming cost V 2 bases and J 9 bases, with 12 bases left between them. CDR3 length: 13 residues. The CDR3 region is CASSLQGMFTQYF. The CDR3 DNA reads TGTGCCAGCAGCTTACAGGGGATGTTCACGCAGTATTTT.

CDR3 DNA: TGCAGCGTTGAGGGACAGGGGGGTTTGGAGACTGAAGCTTTCTTT. As protein: CSVEGQGGLETEAFF. This sequence joins TRBV29-1 and TRBJ1-1; 11 nucleotides align to TRBD1. With V trimmed by 3 bases and J by 5 bases, 8 bases remained unmatched. The CDR3 is made up of 15 amino acids. Per the germline V gene, CDR1 is SQVTM and CDR2 is ANQGSEA.

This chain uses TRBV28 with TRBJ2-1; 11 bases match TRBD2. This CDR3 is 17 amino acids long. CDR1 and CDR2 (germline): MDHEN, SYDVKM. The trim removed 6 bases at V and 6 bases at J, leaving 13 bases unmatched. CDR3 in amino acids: CASRFLGLAGQSNEQFF. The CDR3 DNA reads TGTGCCAGCAGATTCCTCGGACTAGCGGGCCAGAGCAATGAGCAGTTCTTC.

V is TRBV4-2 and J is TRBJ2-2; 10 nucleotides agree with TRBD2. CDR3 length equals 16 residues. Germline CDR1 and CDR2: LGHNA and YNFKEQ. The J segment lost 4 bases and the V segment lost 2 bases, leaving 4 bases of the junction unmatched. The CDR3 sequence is CASSQSSGRGTGELFF. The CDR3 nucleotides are TGTGCCAGCAGCCAATCTAGCGGGAGAGGCACCGGGGAGCTGTTTTTT.

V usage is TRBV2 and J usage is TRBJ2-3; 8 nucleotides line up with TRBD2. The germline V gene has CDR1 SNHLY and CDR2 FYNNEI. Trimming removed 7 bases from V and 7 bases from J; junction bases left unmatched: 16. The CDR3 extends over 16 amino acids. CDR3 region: CASKFMMREARNTQYF. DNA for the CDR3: TGTGCCAGCAAGTTTATGATGCGGGAGGCCAGGAATACGCAGTATTTT.

CDR3 coding DNA: TGTGCCTGGAAAGCAGTAAATGAGCAGTTCTTC. Translation gives CAWKAVNEQFF. J is TRBJ2-1 and V is TRBV30; D ambiguous. The CDR3 spans 11 residues. The germline CDR1 and CDR2 sequences are GTSNPN and SVGIG (reference sequence). The V and J ends lost 4 bases and 7 bases respectively, with 8 bases between them.

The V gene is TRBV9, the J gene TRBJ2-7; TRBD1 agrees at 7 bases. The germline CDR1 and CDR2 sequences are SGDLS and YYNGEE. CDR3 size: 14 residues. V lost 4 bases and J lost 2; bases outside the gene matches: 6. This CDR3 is CASSPRQGAYEQYF. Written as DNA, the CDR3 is TGTGCCAGCAGCCCTCGACAGGGAGCCTACGAGCAGTACTTC.

The CDR3 here is CASSYRDTLRLGNQPQHF. For the CDR3, the DNA is TGTGCCAGCAGCTACCGGGACACCCTCCGTTTGGGCAATCAGCCCCAGCATTTT. The chain has TRBV7-9 and TRBJ1-5, with D maybe TRBD1 (6 bases). The CDR3 sequence is 18 residues long. CDR1 SEHNR and CDR2 FQNEAQ come from the germline V gene (reference sequence). The germline V and J ends were trimmed by 4 bases and 2 bases, with 21 bases remaining between them. The full variable domain, with the rest looked up from reference TRBV7-9 and TRBJ1-5, is DTGVSQNPRHKITKRGQNVTFRCDPISEHNRLYWYRQTLGQGPEFLTYFQNEAQLEKSRLLSDRFSAERPKGSFSTLEIQRTEQGDSAMYLCASSYRDTLRLGNQPQHFGDGTRLSIL.

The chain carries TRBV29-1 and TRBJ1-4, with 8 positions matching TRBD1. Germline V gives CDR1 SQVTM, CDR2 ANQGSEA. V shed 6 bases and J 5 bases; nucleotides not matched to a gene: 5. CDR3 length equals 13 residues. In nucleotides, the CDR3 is TGCAGCGTGACAGGGGTAGCGAATGAAAAACTGTTTTTT. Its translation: CSVTGVANEKLFF.

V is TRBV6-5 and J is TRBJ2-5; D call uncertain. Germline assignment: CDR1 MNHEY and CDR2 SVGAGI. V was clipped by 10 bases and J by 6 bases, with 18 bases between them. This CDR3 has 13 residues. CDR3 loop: CATALSRAKTQYF. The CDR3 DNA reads TGTGCCACAGCCTTATCACGGGCCAAGACCCAGTACTTC.

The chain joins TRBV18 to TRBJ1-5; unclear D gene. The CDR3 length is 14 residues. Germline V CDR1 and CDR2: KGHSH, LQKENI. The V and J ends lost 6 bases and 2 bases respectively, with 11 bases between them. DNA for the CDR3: TGTGCCAGCTCGTCGAATAGCGGCAATCAGCCCCAGCATTTT. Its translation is CASSSNSGNQPQHF.

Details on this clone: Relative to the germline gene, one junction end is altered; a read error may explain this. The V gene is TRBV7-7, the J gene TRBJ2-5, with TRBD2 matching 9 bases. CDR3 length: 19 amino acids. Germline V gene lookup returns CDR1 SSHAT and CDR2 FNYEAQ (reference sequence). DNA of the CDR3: TGTGCTAGCAGCGCAGGCGAGGTCGGGCTAGCGGGATTGGTGGAGACCCAGTACTTC. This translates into CASSAGEVGLAGLVETQYF.

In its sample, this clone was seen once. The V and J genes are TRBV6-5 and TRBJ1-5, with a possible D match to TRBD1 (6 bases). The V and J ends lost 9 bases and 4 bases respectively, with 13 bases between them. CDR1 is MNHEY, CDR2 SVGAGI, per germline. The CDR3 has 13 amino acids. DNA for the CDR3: TGTGCCAGTGGGGGGGGCAGAAATCAGCCCCAGCATTTT. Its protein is CASGGGRNQPQHF.

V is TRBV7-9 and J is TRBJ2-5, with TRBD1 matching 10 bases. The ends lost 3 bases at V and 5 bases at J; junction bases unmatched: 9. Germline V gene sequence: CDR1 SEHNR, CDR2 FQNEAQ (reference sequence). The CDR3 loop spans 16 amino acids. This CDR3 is CASSFQRQGAKETQYF. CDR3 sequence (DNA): TGTGCCAGCAGCTTTCAGAGACAGGGGGCTAAGGAGACCCAGTACTTC.